These 18 T cell receptor beta chains came from one sample sequenced in a study of beta chain features in type 1 diabetes. Every bit of the isolated RNA underwent reverse transcription, so sequencing read expressed TCRB transcripts. Libraries were prepared by immunoSEQ multiplex PCR; TCRdb keeps only in-frame clonotypes and omits some of them. The sample shows under 300,000 clones, 8% of them seen only once. Sequencing was performed on central memory CD4+ T cells from blood. The origin of the receptors is a woman aged 18-30 years in good health.

In its sample, this clone was seen a few times. The rearrangement links TRBV5-1 to TRBJ2-5, with D tentatively TRBD2 (5 bases). The length of the CDR3 is 15 residues. The V gene's germline CDR1 is SGHRS and CDR2 YFSETQ. The ends were cut back, 4 bases at V and 2 bases at J, with 15 bases in the middle. The CDR3 region is CASSGGTMGQETQYF. For the CDR3, the DNA is TGCGCCAGCAGCGGAGGCACTATGGGGCAAGAGACCCAGTACTTC.

This clone showed up just a few times. The chain carries TRBV30 and TRBJ2-2; D is unresolved. The CDR3 is made up of 13 amino acids. Germline assignment: CDR1 GTSNPN and CDR2 SVGIG (reference sequence). Trimming removed 5 bases from V and 1 base from J, with 8 bases in between. This CDR3 is CAWGNWNTGELFF. The CDR3 nucleotides are TGTGCCTGGGGGAACTGGAACACCGGGGAGCTGTTTTTT.

The gene calls are TRBV7-2 and TRBJ1-6; D is possibly TRBD1 (6 bases). Trimming removed 1 base from V and 10 bases from J, with 17 bases in between. There are 16 residues in the CDR3. In germline, CDR1 is SGHTA, CDR2 FQGNSA. The CDR3 protein is CASSLEIGTPLSPLHF. The CDR3, as DNA: TGTGCCAGCAGCTTAGAAATTGGGACACCTCTGTCACCCCTCCACTTT.

The chain links TRBV5-1 to TRBJ2-7, with D possibly TRBD1 on 6 matching bases. This CDR3 is 14 amino acids long. With 5 bases removed from V and 0 bases from J, the gap between germline ends came to 12 bases. Per germline, CDR1 SGHRS and CDR2 YFSETQ. CDR3 nucleotides: TGCGCCAGCAGTCCAAGGACAGACTCCTACGAGCAGTACTTC. Protein sequence: CASSPRTDSYEQYF.

This chain uses TRBV19 with TRBJ1-2; D call uncertain. The CDR3 totals 12 residues. V was shortened by 4 bases and J by 7 bases, with 10 bases between the two germline ends. The germline CDR1 and CDR2 sequences are LNHDA and SQIVND (reference sequence). The CDR3 loop is CASSTRRGGYTF. CDR3 in DNA: TGTGCCAGTAGTACCCGGCGCGGTGGCTACACCTTC.

With respect to this clone: The same CDR3 also results from other DNA sequences found in this sample. The chain employs TRBV9 and TRBJ2-5; 7 bases match TRBD1. Germline V lookup: CDR1 SGDLS, CDR2 YYNGEE. There are 14 residues in the CDR3. J was trimmed by 2 bases and V by 2 bases; bases with no gene match: 3. For the CDR3, the DNA is TGTGCCAGCAGCGTCGGACAGGCTCAAGAGACCCAGTACTTC. It translates to CASSVGQAQETQYF.

A few counts support this clone. The genes are TRBV28 and TRBJ1-5; D is undetermined. This CDR3 contains 15 residues. The V gene's germline CDR1 is MDHEN and CDR2 SYDVKM. Trimming pared 3 bases from V and 2 bases from J, leaving 11 bases between. Here the CDR3 DNA reads TGTGCCAGCAGTTTGATCATCCAGGGCAATCAGCCCCAGCATTTT. Its protein is CASSLIIQGNQPQHF.

The rearrangement links TRBV2 to TRBJ2-2; 9 bases map to TRBD1. Trimming removed 5 bases from V and 6 bases from J; junction bases left unmatched: 4. CDR1 and CDR2 (germline): SNHLY, FYNNEI. The CDR3 is 14 amino acids. The CDR3 coding sequence is TGTGCCAGCAGTACCGGGACAGGGCCCGGGGAGCTGTTTTTT. This translates into CASSTGTGPGELFF.

There are a few counts of this clone. The chain joins TRBV2 to TRBJ1-5; D gene uncertain. The germline V gene has CDR1 SNHLY and CDR2 FYNNEI. V lost 4 bases, J lost 0 bases, and 10 bases lay in between. This CDR3 is built from 15 residues. CDR3: CASSGGGISNQPQHF. CDR3 DNA sequence: TGTGCCAGCAGTGGGGGAGGTATTAGCAATCAGCCCCAGCATTTT.

This clone is categorized as medium-sized. V is TRBV2 and J is TRBJ2-5; TRBD2 matches 8 bases. The CDR3 is 14 amino acids. The J segment lost 5 bases and the V segment lost 6 bases, leaving 8 bases of the junction unmatched. Per germline, CDR1 SNHLY and CDR2 FYNNEI. The CDR3 reads CASSRGLEGETQYF. As DNA, the CDR3 is TGTGCCAGCAGCCGGGGACTAGAGGGGGAGACCCAGTACTTC.

The CDR3 coding sequence is TGTGCCAGCAGCCCCGCCGGACAGGGGATGGGTTACGAGCAGTACTTC. This gives the protein CASSPAGQGMGYEQYF. This rearrangement joins TRBV7-9 to TRBJ2-7, with 9 bases fitting TRBD1. The CDR3 is made up of 16 amino acids. V was pared by 5 bases and J by 4 bases, with 12 bases of the junction left unmatched. CDR1 and CDR2 from the germline V gene are SEHNR and FQNEAQ (reference sequence).

The V and J genes are TRBV28 and TRBJ2-1; 7 bases are shared with TRBD2. CDR3 size: 14 residues. V was pared by 7 bases and J by 3 bases, with 6 bases of the junction left unmatched. Germline loops: CDR1 MDHEN, CDR2 SYDVKM. The CDR3 loop reads CASTTGTIYNEQFF. Here the CDR3 DNA reads TGTGCCAGCACTACCGGGACTATCTACAATGAGCAGTTCTTC.

This clone was recorded a few times. The chain's CDR3 is CASSLVPETQYF. The CDR3 DNA sequence: TGTGCCAGCAGCTTAGTCCCGGAGACCCAGTACTTC. The V call is TRBV7-9, the J call TRBJ2-5, with D unclear. Between the trimmed V and J ends, which lost 1 base and 5 bases, there was a span of 5 bases. The CDR3 sequence is 12 residues long. CDR1 is SEHNR, CDR2 FQNEAQ, per germline (reference sequence).

V is TRBV10-3 and J is TRBJ2-1; TRBD1 matches 11 bases. From germline, CDR1 is ENHRY and CDR2 SYGVKD. V lost 10 bases, J lost 8 bases, and 10 bases stayed unmatched. This CDR3 region has 14 residues. Here the CDR3 DNA reads TGTGCCACCAAGGGACAGGGGGGTAGCGATGAGCAGTTCTTC. Protein: CATKGQGGSDEQFF.

On this clone: The same CDR3 arises from other DNA sequences in this sample as well. V and J are TRBV6-5 and TRBJ2-4; no clear D. This CDR3 spans 11 amino acids. From germline, CDR1 is MNHEY and CDR2 SVGAGI. Trimming took 0 bases from V and 6 from J, leaving 0 bases between them. CDR3 residues: CASSYSNIQYF. CDR3 nucleotide sequence: TGTGCCAGCAGTTACTCAAACATTCAGTACTTC.

In this sample, this clone turned up a few times. This chain connects TRBV29-1 to TRBJ2-5; 9 nucleotides match TRBD2. The DNA end is more similar to TRBJ2-7, so the J call may be wrong. Germline CDR1 reads SQVTM; CDR2 reads ANQGSEA. The CDR3 contains 17 residues. The CDR3 DNA sequence: TGCAGCGTTGAAGTCCAGGGAAGCGGGAGGAGTAGCTACGAGCAGTACTTC. It is translated as CSVEVQGSGRSSYEQYF.

The V gene is TRBV5-1, the J gene TRBJ2-2; D unresolved. CDR1 is SGHRS and CDR2 is YFSETQ in the germline V gene. The CDR3 runs 16 residues. V lost 0 bases and J lost 2, with 11 bases in between. The CDR3 loop reads CASSLDIGFNTGELFF. Written as DNA, the CDR3 is TGCGCCAGCAGCTTGGATATCGGCTTCAACACCGGGGAGCTGTTTTTT. Variable domain in full (rest from reference TRBV5-1 and TRBJ2-2): KAGVTQTPRYLIKTRGQQVTLSCSPISGHRSVSWYQQTPGQGLQFLFEYFSETQRNKGNFPGRFSGRQFSNSRSEMNVSTLELGDSALYLCASSLDIGFNTGELFFGEGSRLTVL.

In this sample, this clone turned up once. This chain connects TRBV2 to TRBJ1-2; maybe TRBD1 (5 bases). Germline V gives CDR1 SNHLY, CDR2 FYNNEI. Trimming removed 2 bases at V and 0 bases at J, with 10 bases between. The CDR3 spans 15 residues. Here the CDR3 reads CASSEIRGTNYGYTF. For the CDR3, the DNA is TGTGCCAGCAGTGAAATACGGGGGACTAACTATGGCTACACCTTC.